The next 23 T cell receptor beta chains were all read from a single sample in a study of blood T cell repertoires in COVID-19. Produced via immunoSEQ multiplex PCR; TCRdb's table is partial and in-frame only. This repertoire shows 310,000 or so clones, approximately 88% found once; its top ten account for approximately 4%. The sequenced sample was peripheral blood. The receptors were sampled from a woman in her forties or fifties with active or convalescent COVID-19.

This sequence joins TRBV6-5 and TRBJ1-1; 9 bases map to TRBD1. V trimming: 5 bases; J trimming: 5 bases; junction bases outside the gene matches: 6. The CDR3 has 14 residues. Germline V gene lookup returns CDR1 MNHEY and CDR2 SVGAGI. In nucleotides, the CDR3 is TGTGCCAGCAGTACACGGACAGGGGAGACTGAAGCTTTCTTT. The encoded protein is CASSTRTGETEAFF.

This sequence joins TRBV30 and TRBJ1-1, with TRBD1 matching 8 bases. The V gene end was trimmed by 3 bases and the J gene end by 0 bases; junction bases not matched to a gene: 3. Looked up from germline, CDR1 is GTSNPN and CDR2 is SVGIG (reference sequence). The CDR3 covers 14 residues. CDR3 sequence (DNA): TGTGCCTGGAGACCGACAGGGGTGAACACTGAAGCTTTCTTT. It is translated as CAWRPTGVNTEAFF. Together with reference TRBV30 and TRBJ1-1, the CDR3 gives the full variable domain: SQTIHQWPATLVQPVGSPLSLECTVEGTSNPNLYWYRQAAGRGLQLLFYSVGIGQISSEVPQNLSASRPQDRQFILSSKKLLLSDSGFYLCAWRPTGVNTEAFFGQGTRLTVV.

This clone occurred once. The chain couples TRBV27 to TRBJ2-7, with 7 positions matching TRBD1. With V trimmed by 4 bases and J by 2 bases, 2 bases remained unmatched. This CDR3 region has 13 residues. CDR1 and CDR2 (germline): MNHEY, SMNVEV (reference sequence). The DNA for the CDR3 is TGTGCCAGCAGTTGGGACAGCACCTACGAGCAGTACTTC. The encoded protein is CASSWDSTYEQYF.

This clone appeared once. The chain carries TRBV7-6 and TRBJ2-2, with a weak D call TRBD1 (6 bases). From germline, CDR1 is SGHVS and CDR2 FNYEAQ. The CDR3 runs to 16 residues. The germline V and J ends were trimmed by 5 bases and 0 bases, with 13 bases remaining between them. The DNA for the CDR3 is TGTGCCAGCAGCAATTCTCCAGGGGCGAACACCGGGGAGCTGTTTTTT. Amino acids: CASSNSPGANTGELFF.

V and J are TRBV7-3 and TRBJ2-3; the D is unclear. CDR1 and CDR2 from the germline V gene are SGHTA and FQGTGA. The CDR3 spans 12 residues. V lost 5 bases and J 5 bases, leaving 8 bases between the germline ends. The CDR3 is CASSPTQDTQYF. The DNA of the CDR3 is TGTGCCAGCAGCCCTACCCAAGATACGCAGTATTTT. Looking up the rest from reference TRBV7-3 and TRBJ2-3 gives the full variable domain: GAGVSQTPSNKVTEKGKYVELRCDPISGHTALYWYRQSLGQGPEFLIYFQGTGAADDSGLPNDRFFAVRPEGSVSTLKIQRTERGDSAVYLCASSPTQDTQYFGPGTRLTVL.

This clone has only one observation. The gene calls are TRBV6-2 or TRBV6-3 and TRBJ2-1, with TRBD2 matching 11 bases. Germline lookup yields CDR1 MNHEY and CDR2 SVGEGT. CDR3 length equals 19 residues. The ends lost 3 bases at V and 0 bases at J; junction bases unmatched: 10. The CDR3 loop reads CASSYRLAGSRSSYNEQFF. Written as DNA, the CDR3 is TGTGCCAGCAGTTATCGACTAGCGGGGTCAAGGAGCTCCTACAATGAGCAGTTCTTC.

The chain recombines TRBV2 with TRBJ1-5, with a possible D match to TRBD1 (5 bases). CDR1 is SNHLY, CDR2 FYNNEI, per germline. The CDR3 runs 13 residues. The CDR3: CGQSVSSDQPQHF. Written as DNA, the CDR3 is TGTGGACAGAGCGTTTCCTCAGATCAGCCCCAGCATTTT.

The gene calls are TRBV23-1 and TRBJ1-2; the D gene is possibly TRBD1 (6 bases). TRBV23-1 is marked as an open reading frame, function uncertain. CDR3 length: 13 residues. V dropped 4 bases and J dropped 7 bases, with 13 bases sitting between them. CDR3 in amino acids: CASSPSTGFGYTF. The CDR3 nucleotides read TGCGCCAGCAGTCCCTCCACAGGGTTTGGCTACACCTTC.

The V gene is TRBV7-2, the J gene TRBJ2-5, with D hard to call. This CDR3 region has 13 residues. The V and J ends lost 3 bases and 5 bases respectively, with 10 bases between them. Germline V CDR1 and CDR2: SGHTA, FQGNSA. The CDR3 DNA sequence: TGTGCCAGCAGCTTGGGTTACGGGGAGACCCAGTACTTC. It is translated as CASSLGYGETQYF.

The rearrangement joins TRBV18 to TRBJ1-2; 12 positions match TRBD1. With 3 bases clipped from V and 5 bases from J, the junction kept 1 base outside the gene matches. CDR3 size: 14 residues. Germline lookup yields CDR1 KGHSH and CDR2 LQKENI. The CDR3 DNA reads TGTGCCAGCTCACCGGGACAGGGGGCATATGGCTACACCTTC. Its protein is CASSPGQGAYGYTF.

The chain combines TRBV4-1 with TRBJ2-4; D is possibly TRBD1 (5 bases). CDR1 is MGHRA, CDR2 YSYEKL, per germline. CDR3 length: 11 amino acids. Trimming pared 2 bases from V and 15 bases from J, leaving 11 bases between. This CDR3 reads CASSQQTDLYF. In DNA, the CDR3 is TGCGCCAGCAGCCAACAGACAGATTTGTACTTC.

CDR3 amino acids: CASSNRGLNTEAFF. The CDR3 nucleotides read TGTGCCAGTAGTAACAGGGGGCTTAACACTGAAGCTTTCTTT. The chain combines TRBV19 with TRBJ1-1, with 9 bases that match TRBD1. The CDR3 has 14 residues. CDR1 is LNHDA and CDR2 is SQIVND in the germline V gene (reference sequence). V shed 4 bases, J shed 2 bases, and the junction held 2 bases outside the gene matches. Combining the CDR3 with reference TRBV19 and TRBJ1-1 gives the whole variable domain DGGITQSPKYLFRKEGQNVTLSCEQNLNHDAMYWYRQDPGQGLRLIYYSQIVNDFQKGDIAEGYSVSREKKESFPLTVTSAQKNPTAFYLCASSNRGLNTEAFFGQGTRLTVV.

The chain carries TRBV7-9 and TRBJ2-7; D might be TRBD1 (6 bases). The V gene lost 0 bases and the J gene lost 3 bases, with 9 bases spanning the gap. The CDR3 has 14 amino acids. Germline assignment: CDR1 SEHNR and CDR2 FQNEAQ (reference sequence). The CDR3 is CASSLARDNYEQYF. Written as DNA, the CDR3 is TGTGCCAGCAGCTTAGCCCGGGACAACTACGAGCAGTACTTC.

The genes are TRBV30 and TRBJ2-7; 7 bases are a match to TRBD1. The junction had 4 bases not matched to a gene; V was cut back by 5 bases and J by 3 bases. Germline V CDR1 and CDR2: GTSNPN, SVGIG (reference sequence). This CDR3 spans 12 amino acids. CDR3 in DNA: TGTGCCTGGGTTCGACAGGGCTACGAGCAGTACTTC. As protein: CAWVRQGYEQYF.

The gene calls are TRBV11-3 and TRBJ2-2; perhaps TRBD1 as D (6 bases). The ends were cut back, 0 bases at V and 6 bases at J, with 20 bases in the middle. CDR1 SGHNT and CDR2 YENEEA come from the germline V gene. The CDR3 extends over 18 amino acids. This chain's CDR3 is CASSLDPIKGVGSGELFF. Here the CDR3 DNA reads TGTGCCAGCAGCTTAGACCCCATCAAGGGGGTTGGTTCCGGGGAGCTGTTTTTT. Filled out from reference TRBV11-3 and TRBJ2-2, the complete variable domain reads EAGVVQSPRYKIIEKKQPVAFWCNPISGHNTLYWYLQNLGQGPELLIRYENEEAVDDSQLPKDRFSAERLKGVDSTLKIQPAELGDSAVYLCASSLDPIKGVGSGELFFGEGSRLTVL.

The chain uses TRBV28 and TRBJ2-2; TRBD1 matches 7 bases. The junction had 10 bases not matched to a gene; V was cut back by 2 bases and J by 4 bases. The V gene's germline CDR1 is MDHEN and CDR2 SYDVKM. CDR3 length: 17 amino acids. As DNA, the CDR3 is TGTGCCAGCAGTTTAATGGCTCCGGGACAGACCACCGGGGAGCTGTTTTTT. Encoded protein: CASSLMAPGQTTGELFF.

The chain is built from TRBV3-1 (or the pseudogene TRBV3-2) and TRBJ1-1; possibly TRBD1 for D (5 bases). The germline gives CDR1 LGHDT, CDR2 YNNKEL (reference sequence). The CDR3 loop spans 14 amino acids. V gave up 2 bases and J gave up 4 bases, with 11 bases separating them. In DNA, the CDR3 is TGTGCCAGCAGCCAACCAGGGAAGAGCACTGAAGCTTTCTTT. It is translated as CASSQPGKSTEAFF.

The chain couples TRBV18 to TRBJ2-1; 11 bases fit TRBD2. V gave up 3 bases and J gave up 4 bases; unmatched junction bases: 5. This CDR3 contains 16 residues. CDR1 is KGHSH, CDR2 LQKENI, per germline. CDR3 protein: CASSPPGTSGYNEQFF. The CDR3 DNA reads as TGTGCCAGCTCACCTCCCGGGACTAGCGGTTACAATGAGCAGTTCTTC. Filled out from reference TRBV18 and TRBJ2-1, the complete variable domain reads NAGVMQNPRHLVRRRGQEARLRCSPMKGHSHVYWYRQLPEEGLKFMVYLQKENIIDESGMPKERFSAEFPKEGPSILRIQQVVRGDSAAYFCASSPPGTSGYNEQFFGPGTRLTVL.

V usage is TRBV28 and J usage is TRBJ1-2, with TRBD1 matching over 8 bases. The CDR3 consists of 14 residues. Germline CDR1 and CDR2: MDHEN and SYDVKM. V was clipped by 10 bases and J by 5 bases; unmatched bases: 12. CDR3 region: CATRDRREGYGYTF. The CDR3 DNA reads TGTGCCACCCGGGACAGGCGGGAGGGGTATGGCTACACCTTC.

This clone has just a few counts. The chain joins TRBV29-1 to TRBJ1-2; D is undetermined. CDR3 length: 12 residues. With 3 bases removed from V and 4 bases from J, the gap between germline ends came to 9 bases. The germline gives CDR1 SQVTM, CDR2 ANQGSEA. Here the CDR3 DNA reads TGCAGCGTTGATAGTGGGAGCTATGGCTACACCTTC. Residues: CSVDSGSYGYTF.

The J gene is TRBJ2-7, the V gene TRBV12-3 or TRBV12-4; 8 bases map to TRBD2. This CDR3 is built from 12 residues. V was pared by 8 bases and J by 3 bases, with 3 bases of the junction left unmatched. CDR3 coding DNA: TGTGCCAGCCGGGGGGGAAACTACGAGCAGTACTTC. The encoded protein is CASRGGNYEQYF.

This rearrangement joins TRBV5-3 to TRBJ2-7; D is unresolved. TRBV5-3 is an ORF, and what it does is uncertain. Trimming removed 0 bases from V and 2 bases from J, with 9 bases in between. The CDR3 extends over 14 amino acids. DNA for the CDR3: TGTGCCAGAAGCTTGGATCCCCGCGCCTACGAGCAGTACTTC. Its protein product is CARSLDPRAYEQYF.

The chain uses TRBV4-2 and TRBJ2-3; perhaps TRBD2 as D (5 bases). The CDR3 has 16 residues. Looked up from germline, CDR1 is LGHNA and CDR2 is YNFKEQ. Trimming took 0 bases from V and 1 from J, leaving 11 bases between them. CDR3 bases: TGTGCCAGCAGCCAAGATCTCTATAGCGGCACAGATACGCAGTATTTT. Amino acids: CASSQDLYSGTDTQYF.